This T cell receptor (beta chain) is drawn from a study of shared clonotypes between healthy human individuals. About the study: Each donor's CD4 naive and CD4 memory cells filled three plates apiece, CD8 naive two, and CD8 memory one.

About this clone: What it binds is unknown.

Donors had no recently reported acute infections or vaccinations and were HIV-negative. Findings of the study overall: Having only a few donors restricted how much genetic and exposure-history diversity was captured.

Source study methods: Sequence data from immunoSEQ were junction-only and lacked quality scores; consequently, filtering differed. Some clones are missing from TCRdb's copy, which holds only in-frame ones; the method was immunoSEQ multiplex PCR. Clone size and the V and J calls come from that table; the DNA yielded D and trimming. This sample yields a few million clones, of which roughly nine tenths are seen a single time; roughly 0.15% belongs to the top ten. This CDR3 contains 15 residues. Germline V gene lookup returns CDR1 MNHEY and CDR2 SVGAGI. The V end was cut by 6 bases, the J end by 0 bases, with 14 bases between.

The sequencing input was naive CD4+ T cells sorted from blood. Subset specified: CD45RA+ positively selected. The receptor comes from a man aged 18-30 years in good health. The chain has TRBV6-5 and TRBJ1-1; perhaps TRBD1 as D (5 bases). The CDR3 coding sequence is TGTGCCAGCAGCCCCACAGGTTTCATGAACACTGAAGCTTTCTTT. It yields the protein CASSPTGFMNTEAFF.